One and the same sample provided the 9 T cell receptor beta chains below, sequenced in a study of cytomegalovirus exposure and HLA in healthy donors. PCR employed 60 Vbeta and 13 Jbeta primers. Using immunoSEQ multiplex PCR, the repertoire was profiled, and TCRdb retains in-frame clones only, with some absent. The table shows approximately 89,000 clones, with approximately 60% occurring only once. Specimen: PBMCs. The receptors here all came from a woman aged 30 to 39 in good health and CMV-seropositive.

The rearrangement uses TRBV5-4 and TRBJ1-5, with a weak D call TRBD1 (6 bases). The CDR3 spans 15 residues. Germline-derived CDR1 and CDR2 are SGHNT and YYREEE (reference sequence). Trimming left V 10 bases short and J 0 bases short, with 17 bases between. The CDR3 sequence is CAGEVGAYSNQPQHF. The CDR3 nucleotides read TGTGCCGGCGAAGTGGGGGCATATAGCAATCAGCCCCAGCATTTT. The complete variable domain, with remaining parts taken from reference TRBV5-4 and TRBJ1-5, reads ETGVTQSPTHLIKTRGQQVTLRCSSQSGHNTVSWYQQALGQGPQFIFQYYREEENGRGNFPPRFSGLQFPNYSSELNVNALELDDSALYLCAGEVGAYSNQPQHFGDGTRLSIL.

The chain has TRBV5-6 and TRBJ1-2; D perhaps matches TRBD1 (6 bases). The CDR3 runs to 12 residues. Germline values: CDR1 SGHDT, CDR2 YYEEEE. V was clipped by 2 bases and J by 6 bases, with 8 bases between them. CDR3 loop: CASSLQGNGYTF. In nucleotides, the CDR3 is TGTGCCAGCAGCTTACAGGGAAATGGCTACACCTTC.

Concerning this clone: Other DNA variants within this sample encode the same CDR3. J is TRBJ2-3 and V is TRBV6-4; 7 nucleotides align to TRBD2. The germline V gene has CDR1 MRHNA and CDR2 SNTAGT. V lost 0 bases, J lost 1 base, and 1 base stayed unmatched. This CDR3 spans 15 amino acids. CDR3 in amino acids: CASSDSSGGTDTQYF. In DNA, the CDR3 is TGTGCCAGCAGTGACTCCAGCGGGGGCACAGATACGCAGTATTTT.

The chain is built from TRBV5-1 and TRBJ2-7; D gene unclear. The CDR3 extends over 13 amino acids. CDR1 and CDR2 (germline): SGHRS, YFSETQ. V was shortened by 1 base and J by 2 bases, with 7 bases between the two germline ends. The CDR3 DNA is TGCGCCAGCAGCTTGAAGGCGGCCTACGAGCAGTACTTC. It codes for CASSLKAAYEQYF.

CDR3 region: CASSYDEAGGYEQYF. The CDR3 DNA follows: TGTGCCAGCAGTTACGATGAGGCGGGGGGATACGAGCAGTACTTC. V is TRBV6-5 and J is TRBJ2-7; 8 nucleotides line up with TRBD2. V was pared by 2 bases and J by 4 bases, with 7 bases of the junction left unmatched. The CDR3 covers 15 residues. The germline V gene encodes CDR1 MNHEY and CDR2 SVGAGI.

This chain joins TRBV4-1 and TRBJ2-5; the match to TRBD2 covers 11 bases. Germline V gene data show CDR1 as MGHRA and CDR2 as YSYEKL. The CDR3 is 13 amino acids. Trimming took 6 bases from V and 3 from J; bases not matched to a gene: 0. CDR3 sequence (DNA): TGCGCCAGCAGGGGACTAGCGGAAGAGACCCAGTACTTC. Its protein is CASRGLAEETQYF.

This clone appeared once. At one end the junction does not follow the germline gene, possibly because of a read error. The V and J genes are TRBV28 and TRBJ1-2; a possible D gene is TRBD1 (5 bases). CDR1 is MDHEN, CDR2 SYDVKM, per germline. The CDR3 covers 11 residues. In nucleotides, the CDR3 is TGTGCCAGCAGTTTATCCCGGGAGGGGATCTTC. This encodes CASSLSREGIF.

The gene calls are TRBV7-7 and TRBJ2-1, with 7 bases fitting TRBD2. The CDR3 is 13 amino acids. The V and J ends lost 5 bases and 8 bases, in that order; junction bases with no gene match: 6. Germline CDR1 is SSHAT and CDR2 is FNYEAQ (reference sequence). CDR3 nucleotides: TGTGCCAGCAGCCACACTAGCGTGGATGAGCAGTTCTTC. Its translation: CASSHTSVDEQFF. Variable domain in full (rest from reference TRBV7-7 and TRBJ2-1): GAGVSQSPRYKVTKRGQDVTLRCDPISSHATLYWYQQALGQGPEFLTYFNYEAQPDKSGLPSDRFSAERPEGSISTLTIQRTEQRDSAMYRCASSHTSVDEQFFGPGTRLTVL.

The rearrangement links TRBV28 to TRBJ1-2; D gene ambiguous. The CDR3 is 12 residues long. The V gene lost 3 bases and the J gene lost 4 bases, with 6 bases spanning the gap. Germline CDR1 and CDR2: MDHEN and SYDVKM. CDR3 in DNA: TGTGCCAGCAGTTTGCCGGGCTATGGCTACACCTTC. Protein sequence: CASSLPGYGYTF.